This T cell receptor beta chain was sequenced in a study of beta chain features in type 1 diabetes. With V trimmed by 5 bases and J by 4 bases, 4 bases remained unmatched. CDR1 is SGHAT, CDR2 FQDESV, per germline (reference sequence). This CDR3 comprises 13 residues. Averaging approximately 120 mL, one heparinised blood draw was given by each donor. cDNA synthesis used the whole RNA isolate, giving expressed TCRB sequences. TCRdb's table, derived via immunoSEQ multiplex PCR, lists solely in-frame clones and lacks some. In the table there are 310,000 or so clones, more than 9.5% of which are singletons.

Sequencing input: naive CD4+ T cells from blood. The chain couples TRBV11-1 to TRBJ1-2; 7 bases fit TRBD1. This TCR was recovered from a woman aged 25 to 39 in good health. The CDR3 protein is CASSLTGFYGYTF. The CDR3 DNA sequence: TGTGCCAGCAGCCTGACAGGGTTCTATGGCTACACCTTC.